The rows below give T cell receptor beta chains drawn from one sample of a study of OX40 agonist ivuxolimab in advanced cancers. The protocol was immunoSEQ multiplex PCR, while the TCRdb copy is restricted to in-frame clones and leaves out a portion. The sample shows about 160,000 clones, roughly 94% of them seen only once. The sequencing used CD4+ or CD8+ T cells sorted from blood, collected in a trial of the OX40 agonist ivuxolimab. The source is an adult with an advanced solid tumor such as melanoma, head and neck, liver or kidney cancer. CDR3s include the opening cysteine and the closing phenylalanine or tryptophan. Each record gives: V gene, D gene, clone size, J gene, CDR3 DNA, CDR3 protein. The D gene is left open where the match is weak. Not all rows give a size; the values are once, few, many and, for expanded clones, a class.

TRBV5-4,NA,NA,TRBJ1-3,TGTGCCAGCAGCTTGGGGTCCGGTACTCTCTCTGGAAACACCATATATTTT,CASSLGSGTLSGNTIYF
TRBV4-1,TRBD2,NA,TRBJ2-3,TGCGCCAGCAGCCTGGGACTAGCGCAAGATACGCAGTATTTT,CASSLGLAQDTQYF
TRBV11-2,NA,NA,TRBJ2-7,TGTGCCAGCAGCTTAGGGACGATATCCTATGAGCAGTACTTC,CASSLGTISYEQYF
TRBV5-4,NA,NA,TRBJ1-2,TGTGCCAGCAGACAGCAACCTAACTATGGCTACACCTTC,CASRQQPNYGYTF
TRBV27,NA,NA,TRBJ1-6,TGTGCCAGCAGTTACCCCTACACCCTGGAGCGCCCATATAATTCACCCCTCCACTTT,CASSYPYTLERPYNSPLHF
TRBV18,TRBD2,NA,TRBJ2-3,TGTGCCAGCTCACCCCGTCCGCTAGCGGGGGGTCCTAGCACAGATACGCAGTATTTT,CASSPRPLAGGPSTDTQYF
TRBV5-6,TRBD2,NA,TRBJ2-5,TGTGCCAGCAGGAAAGGACTAGCGGGCGTCCAAGAGACCCAGTACTTC,CASRKGLAGVQETQYF
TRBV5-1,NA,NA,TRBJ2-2,TGCGCCAGCAGACCGGGAAACGCGAACACCGGGGAGCTGTTTTTT,CASRPGNANTGELFF
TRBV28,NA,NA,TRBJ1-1,TGTGCCAGCAGTTCCGGGGGCACTGAAGCTTTCTTT,CASSSGGTEAFF
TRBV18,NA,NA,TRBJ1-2,TGTGCCAGCTCACCCCTGGATCTAGCTAACTATGGCTACACCTTC,CASSPLDLANYGYTF
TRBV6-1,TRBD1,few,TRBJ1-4,TGTGCCAGCAGCGCAGACAGGGGCAGGGAAAAACTGTTTTTT,CASSADRGREKLFF
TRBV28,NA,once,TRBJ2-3,TGTGCCAGCAGAGGAGAGACAGATACGCAGTATTTT,CASRGETDTQYF
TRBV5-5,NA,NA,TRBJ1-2,TGTGCCAGCAGCAGACCACAGGACCCCTATGGCTACACCTTC,CASSRPQDPYGYTF
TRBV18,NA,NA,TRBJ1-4,TGTGCCAGCTCACCAGGGGGACCCCGGAGGGTGGAACTGTTTTTT,CASSPGGPRRVELFF
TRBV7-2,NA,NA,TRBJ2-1,TGTGCCAGCAGCTTGGCGGTCCGTTACAATGAGCAGTTCTTC,CASSLAVRYNEQFF
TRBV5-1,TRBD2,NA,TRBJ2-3,TGCGCCAGCAGCTCTAGCGGGGATAGCACAGATACGCAGTATTTT,CASSSSGDSTDTQYF
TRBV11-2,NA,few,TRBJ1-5,TGTGCCAGCAGCCCCTGGGAGAGGCAGCCCCAGCATTTT,CASSPWERQPQHF
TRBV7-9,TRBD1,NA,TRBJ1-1,TGTGCCAGCAGCTCCGGACAGGGGTATACTGAAGCTTTCTTT,CASSSGQGYTEAFF
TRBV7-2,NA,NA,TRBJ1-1,TGTGCCAGCAGCCCCAGGACACCCTTGGCTTTCTTT,CASSPRTPLAFF
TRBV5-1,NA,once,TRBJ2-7,TGCGCCAGCAGCCCGGACAGTCCTCTCTACGAGCAGTACTTC,CASSPDSPLYEQYF
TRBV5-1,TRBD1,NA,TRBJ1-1,TGCGCCAGCAGTACAGGGGTTATGAACACTGAAGCTTTCTTT,CASSTGVMNTEAFF
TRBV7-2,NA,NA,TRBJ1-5,TGTGCCAGCAGCACGGAGACAGTAAACAATCAGCCCCAGCATTTT,CASSTETVNNQPQHF
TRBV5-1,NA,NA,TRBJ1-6,TGCGCCAGCAGCTTGGCTGGACCGTATTATAATTCACCCCTCCACTTT,CASSLAGPYYNSPLHF
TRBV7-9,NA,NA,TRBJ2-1,TGTGCCAGCAGCTTAGAAGGGGGGCCCTACTTCGAGCAGTTCTTC,CASSLEGGPYFEQFF
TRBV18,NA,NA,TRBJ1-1,TGTGCCAGCGGGCGGCAGGAGGGCACTGAAGCTTTCTTT,CASGRQEGTEAFF
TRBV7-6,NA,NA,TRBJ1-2,TGTGCCAGCAGCTTAGGGGCAGACTATGGCTACACCTTC,CASSLGADYGYTF
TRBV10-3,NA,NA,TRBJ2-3,TGTGCCATCAGGCCGCAGGGGGCGGGAGGGAGCACAGATACGCAGTATTTT,CAIRPQGAGGSTDTQYF
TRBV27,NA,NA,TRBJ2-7,TGTGCCAGCAGTGGAAGACACTTGGAGGACTACGAGCAGTACTTC,CASSGRHLEDYEQYF
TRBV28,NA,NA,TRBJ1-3,TGTGCCAGCAGTTCCCATATGAGGGCGCAAGGTGGAAACACCATATATTTT,CASSSHMRAQGGNTIYF
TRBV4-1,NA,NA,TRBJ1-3,TGCGCCAGCAGCCACCCCCTGGCGTCTGGAAACACCATATATTTT,CASSHPLASGNTIYF